These 5 T cell receptor beta chains came from one sample sequenced in a study of blood T cell repertoires in COVID-19. Repertoires were generated with immunoSEQ multiplex PCR, while TCRdb's copy carries only in-frame clones and drops some. Of about 200,000 clones listed, more than 80% are singletons. The sequenced sample was peripheral blood. These receptor sequences come from an elderly woman with acute or convalescent COVID-19.

The V gene is TRBV2, the J gene TRBJ1-1; TRBD1 matches 10 bases. Germline V gives CDR1 SNHLY, CDR2 FYNNEI. The CDR3 sequence is 18 residues long. V lost 0 bases to trimming and J lost 0 bases; unmatched junction nucleotides: 7. In DNA form, the CDR3 reads TGTGCCAGCAGTGAAGCGCGGGATGGGACAGGGGTGAACACTGAAGCTTTCTTT. It codes for CASSEARDGTGVNTEAFF.

The V call is TRBV28, the J call TRBJ1-3, with a possible D match to TRBD1 (5 bases). CDR1 is MDHEN, CDR2 SYDVKM, per germline. Trimming stripped 7 bases from V and 0 bases from J, with 13 bases between. The length of the CDR3 is 15 residues. The CDR3 sequence is CASTSTAISGNTIYF. CDR3 sequence (DNA): TGTGCCAGCACCTCGACAGCGATCTCTGGAAACACCATATATTTT. Based on the CDR3 plus reference TRBV28 and TRBJ1-3, the full variable domain is DVKVTQSSRYLVKRTGEKVFLECVQDMDHENMFWYRQDPGLGLRLIYFSYDVKMKEKGDIPEGYSVSREKKERFSLILESASTNQTSMYLCASTSTAISGNTIYFGEGSWLTVV.

This chain connects TRBV18 to TRBJ2-1; D ambiguous. CDR3 length equals 15 residues. Between the trimmed V and J ends, which lost 5 bases and 7 bases, there was a span of 18 bases. Germline V gene lookup returns CDR1 KGHSH and CDR2 LQKENI. The CDR3 loop reads CASSNYNSELNEQFF. The CDR3 nucleotides are TGTGCCAGCTCAAACTACAATTCCGAGCTTAATGAGCAGTTCTTC.

Turning to this clone: Other DNA sequences in this specimen translate into the identical CDR3. J is TRBJ2-1 and V is TRBV11-3; D not resolved. The ends were cut back, 0 bases at V and 4 bases at J, with 10 bases in the middle. The CDR3 totals 15 residues. Germline lookup yields CDR1 SGHNT and CDR2 YENEEA. CDR3: CASSLDSGHYNEQFF. In DNA form, the CDR3 reads TGTGCCAGCAGCTTAGATTCGGGTCATTACAATGAGCAGTTCTTC.

This chain connects TRBV2 to TRBJ1-5; unclear D gene. CDR3 length equals 15 residues. V was shortened by 8 bases and J by 0 bases, with 14 bases between the two germline ends. Germline CDR1 and CDR2: SNHLY and FYNNEI. The CDR3 DNA follows: TGTGCCAGCGGACCCGGGAGTTATAGCAATCAGCCCCAGCATTTT. Translation: CASGPGSYSNQPQHF.